Shown below are 9 T cell receptor beta chains from a single sample sequenced in a study of T cell responses to AZD1222 COVID-19 vaccine. The protocol was immunoSEQ multiplex PCR, while the TCRdb copy is restricted to in-frame clones and leaves out a portion. Here the sample spans 150,000 to 200,000 clones, roughly nine tenths being singletons. Sample: peripheral blood, taken 28 days after the second AZD1222 dose. The receptors shown here come from an adult who received the AZD1222 COVID-19 vaccine.

The V gene is TRBV15, the J gene TRBJ2-1; 9 bases are shared with TRBD2. CDR1 LNHNV and CDR2 YYDKDF come from the germline V gene (reference sequence). The CDR3 contains 18 residues. Unmatched junction bases numbered 14, after V lost 4 bases and J lost 4 bases. The CDR3 sequence: CATSTLTQRGVKYNEQFF. In DNA, the CDR3 is TGTGCCACCAGCACACTCACCCAGCGGGGGGTAAAATACAATGAGCAGTTCTTC.

The chain joins TRBV27 to TRBJ2-1; TRBD2 might be the D (5 bases). The V gene's germline CDR1 is MNHEY and CDR2 SMNVEV (reference sequence). CDR3 length: 14 residues. V gave up 8 bases and J gave up 6 bases, with 17 bases separating them. The CDR3 nucleotides read TGTGCCAGCGCACGGGAACCACAATCCAATGAGCAGTTCTTC. Its translation is CASAREPQSNEQFF.

The chain uses TRBV3-1 (or the pseudogene TRBV3-2) and TRBJ2-1; D not resolved. V lost 1 base, J lost 8 bases, and 9 bases lay in between. Germline-derived CDR1 and CDR2 are LGHDT and YNNKEL (reference sequence). There are 13 residues in the CDR3. This CDR3 is CASSQAIGHEQFF. DNA of the CDR3: TGTGCCAGCAGCCAAGCAATTGGCCATGAGCAGTTCTTC.

This clone was seen more than once but under ten times. This CDR3 is CASSQDLGTSGRALINEQFF. The CDR3 bases are TGTGCCAGCAGCCAAGATTTAGGGACTAGCGGGAGGGCCTTGATAAATGAGCAGTTCTTC. This chain joins TRBV4-2 and TRBJ2-1, with TRBD2 matching 16 bases. The CDR3 runs to 20 residues. With V trimmed by 0 bases and J by 7 bases, 12 bases remained unmatched. Per the germline V gene, CDR1 is LGHNA and CDR2 is YNFKEQ.

The V and J genes are TRBV19 and TRBJ1-1, with D possibly TRBD1 on 5 matching bases. The V gene lost 3 bases and the J gene lost 1 base, with 12 bases spanning the gap. The length of the CDR3 is 15 residues. Germline CDR1 and CDR2: LNHDA and SQIVND (reference sequence). In DNA form, the CDR3 reads TGTGCCAGTAGTATCTGGGGGGGGAAGAACACTGAAGCTTTCTTT. This codes for CASSIWGGKNTEAFF. Using reference TRBV19 and TRBJ1-1 for the parts outside the CDR3, the full variable domain is DGGITQSPKYLFRKEGQNVTLSCEQNLNHDAMYWYRQDPGQGLRLIYYSQIVNDFQKGDIAEGYSVSREKKESFPLTVTSAQKNPTAFYLCASSIWGGKNTEAFFGQGTRLTVV.

V gene TRBV6-5 combines with J gene TRBJ2-1; 12 positions match TRBD2. CDR3 size: 14 residues. Trimming removed 10 bases from V and 7 bases from J; junction bases left unmatched: 8. From germline, CDR1 is MNHEY and CDR2 SVGAGI. The CDR3 DNA is TGTGCCACCAAGACTAGCGGGAGACGGAATGAGCAGTTCTTC. Amino acid sequence: CATKTSGRRNEQFF.

This chain connects TRBV2 to TRBJ1-3; TRBD1 matches at 7 bases. Germline CDR1 is SNHLY and CDR2 is FYNNEI. The CDR3 sequence is 15 residues long. The V gene end was trimmed by 4 bases and the J gene end by 0 bases; junction bases not matched to a gene: 3. CDR3 nucleotide sequence: TGTGCCAGCAGTGGGGGACAGATCTCTGGAAACACCATATATTTT. Translation: CASSGGQISGNTIYF.

The chain recombines TRBV2 with TRBJ2-7; TRBD2 is a possible D gene (5 bases). V gave up 7 bases and J gave up 3 bases, with 13 bases separating them. The CDR3 runs 13 residues. Per germline, CDR1 SNHLY and CDR2 FYNNEI. This CDR3 is CASKKRLDYEQYF. CDR3 nucleotides: TGTGCCAGCAAAAAGCGGTTGGACTACGAGCAGTACTTC.

The gene calls are TRBV28 and TRBJ2-7; D is undetermined. Trimming cost V 8 bases and J 3 bases, with 8 bases left between them. CDR1 and CDR2 from the germline V gene are MDHEN and SYDVKM. This CDR3 has 11 residues. CDR3 loop: CASGQNYEQYF. CDR3 nucleotides: TGTGCCAGCGGGCAGAACTACGAGCAGTACTTC.